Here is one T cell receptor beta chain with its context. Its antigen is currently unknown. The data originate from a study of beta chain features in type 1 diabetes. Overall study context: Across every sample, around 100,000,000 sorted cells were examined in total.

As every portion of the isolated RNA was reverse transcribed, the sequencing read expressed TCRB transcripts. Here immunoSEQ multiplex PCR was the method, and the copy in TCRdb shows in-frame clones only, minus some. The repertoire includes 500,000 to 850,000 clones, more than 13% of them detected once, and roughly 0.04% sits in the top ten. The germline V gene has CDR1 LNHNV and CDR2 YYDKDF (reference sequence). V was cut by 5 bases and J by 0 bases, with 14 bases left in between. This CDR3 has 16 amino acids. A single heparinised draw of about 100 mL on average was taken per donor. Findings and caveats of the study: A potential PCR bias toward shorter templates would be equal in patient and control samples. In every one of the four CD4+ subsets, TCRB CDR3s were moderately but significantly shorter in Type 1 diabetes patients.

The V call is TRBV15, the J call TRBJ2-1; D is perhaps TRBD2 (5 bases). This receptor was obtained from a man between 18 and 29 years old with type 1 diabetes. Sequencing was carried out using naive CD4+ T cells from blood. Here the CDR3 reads CATSREGYPSYNEQFF. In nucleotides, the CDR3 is TGTGCCACCAGCCGCGAGGGATACCCCTCCTACAATGAGCAGTTCTTC.